This passage covers 8 T cell receptor beta chains from one sample sequenced in a study of cytomegalovirus exposure and HLA in healthy donors. Amplification used 60 Vbeta primers and 13 Jbeta primers. Libraries were prepared by immunoSEQ multiplex PCR; TCRdb keeps only in-frame clonotypes and omits some of them. The sample contains around 130,000 clones, roughly 84% of which appear only once. The sample comprised PBMCs. These receptors all come from a woman younger than 30 in good health and CMV-seropositive.

The chain employs TRBV5-6 and TRBJ2-7; TRBD2 agrees at 8 bases. The CDR3 sequence is 13 residues long. Germline-derived CDR1 and CDR2 are SGHDT and YYEEEE. V shed 6 bases and J 4 bases; nucleotides not matched to a gene: 6. The CDR3 bases are TGTGCCAGCACCGGGGGGGGCGGGTACGAGCAGTACTTC. It yields the protein CASTGGGGYEQYF.

V and J are TRBV28 and TRBJ1-1, with D hard to call. The germline V gene has CDR1 MDHEN and CDR2 SYDVKM. The CDR3 is 14 residues long. V was pared by 2 bases and J by 0 bases, with 7 bases between. CDR3 DNA sequence: TGTGCCAGCAGTTTAGGCGGGGTGAACACTGAAGCTTTCTTT. As protein: CASSLGGVNTEAFF.

This clone was found once. V usage is TRBV13 and J usage is TRBJ2-7; TRBD1 agrees at 10 bases. The CDR3 covers 15 residues. After removal of 0 bases from V and 4 bases from J, the junction contained 3 bases not matched to a gene. Germline V gives CDR1 PRHDT, CDR2 FYEKMQ (reference sequence). DNA for the CDR3: TGTGCCAGCAGCTTAGGGTTGGGACAGGGGTACGAGCAGTACTTC. Its translation: CASSLGLGQGYEQYF.

The chain couples TRBV4-1 to TRBJ1-4; TRBD1 aligns across 7 bases. The trim removed 3 bases at V and 10 bases at J, leaving 11 bases unmatched. CDR1 is MGHRA, CDR2 YSYEKL, per germline. The CDR3 covers 15 residues. The CDR3 coding sequence is TGCGCCAGCAGCCAGGGGGACAGCCGTGGTGGAAAACTGTTTTTT. Amino acid sequence: CASSQGDSRGGKLFF.

The chain recombines TRBV2 with TRBJ1-2; D is ambiguous. The germline CDR1 and CDR2 sequences are SNHLY and FYNNEI. CDR3 length equals 16 residues. V dropped 0 bases and J dropped 4 bases, with 15 bases sitting between them. The CDR3 DNA reads as TGTGCCAGCAGTGAAGCTATCTCAGAGGTCTTCTATGGCTACACCTTC. This encodes CASSEAISEVFYGYTF.

The chain has TRBV19 and TRBJ1-5; tentatively, D is TRBD1 (6 bases). Germline CDR1 and CDR2: LNHDA and SQIVND (reference sequence). The length of the CDR3 is 13 residues. Trimming removed 8 bases at V and 6 bases at J, with 14 bases between. CDR3 protein: CASGQGTTQPQHF. CDR3 sequence (DNA): TGTGCCAGTGGCCAGGGGACGACTCAGCCCCAGCATTTT. Full variable domain (rest looked up from reference TRBV19 and TRBJ1-5): DGGITQSPKYLFRKEGQNVTLSCEQNLNHDAMYWYRQDPGQGLRLIYYSQIVNDFQKGDIAEGYSVSREKKESFPLTVTSAQKNPTAFYLCASGQGTTQPQHFGDGTRLSIL.

The gene calls are TRBV5-6 and TRBJ2-2, with D perhaps matching TRBD1 (5 bases). Germline V gene lookup returns CDR1 SGHDT and CDR2 YYEEEE. Between the trimmed V and J ends, which lost 2 bases and 6 bases, there was a span of 14 bases. The CDR3 length is 15 residues. In DNA form, the CDR3 reads TGTGCCAGCAGCTTAGTTGGGGCGACGGCCGGGGAGCTGTTTTTT. Its protein is CASSLVGATAGELFF.

The chain is built from TRBV27 and TRBJ2-7; no definite D call. The V end was cut by 1 base, the J end by 7 bases, with 11 bases between. This CDR3 spans 13 amino acids. Germline loops: CDR1 MNHEY, CDR2 SMNVEV (reference sequence). CDR3 DNA sequence: TGTGCCAGCAGTTTATGGGCCTCCCGGGAGCAGTACTTC. Translated: CASSLWASREQYF.